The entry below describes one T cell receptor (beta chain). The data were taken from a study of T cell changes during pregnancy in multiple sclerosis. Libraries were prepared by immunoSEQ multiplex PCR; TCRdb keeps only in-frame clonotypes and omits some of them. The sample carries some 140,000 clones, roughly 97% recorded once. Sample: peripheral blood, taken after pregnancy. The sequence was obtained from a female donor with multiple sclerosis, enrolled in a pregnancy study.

CDR3 nucleotide sequence: TGCAGCGTTGCCGCTCGGGACAGGCCCTACGAGCAGTACTTC. It yields the protein CSVAARDRPYEQYF. This chain connects TRBV29-1 to TRBJ2-7, with 8 bases aligning to TRBD1. The junction had 7 bases not matched to a gene; V was cut back by 4 bases and J by 2 bases. The CDR3 spans 14 residues. The germline CDR1 and CDR2 sequences are SQVTM and ANQGSEA.